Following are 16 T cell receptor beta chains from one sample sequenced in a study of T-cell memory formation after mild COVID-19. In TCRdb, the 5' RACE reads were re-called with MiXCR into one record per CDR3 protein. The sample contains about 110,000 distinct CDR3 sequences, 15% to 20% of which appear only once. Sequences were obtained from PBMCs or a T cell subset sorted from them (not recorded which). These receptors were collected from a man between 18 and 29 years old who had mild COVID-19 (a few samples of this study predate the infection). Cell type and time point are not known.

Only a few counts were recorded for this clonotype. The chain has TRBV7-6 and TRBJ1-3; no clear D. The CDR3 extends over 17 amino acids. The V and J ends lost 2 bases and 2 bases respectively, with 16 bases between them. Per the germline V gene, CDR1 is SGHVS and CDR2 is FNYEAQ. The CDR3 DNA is TGTGCCAGCAGCTTACGGTGGCGGGGAACCCCTGGAAACACCATATATTTT. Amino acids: CASSLRWRGTPGNTIYF.

The CDR3 bases are TGTGCCAGCAGCCCCCCCACCGGGACAACCACCGGGGAGCTGTTTTTT. Translation: CASSPPTGTTTGELFF. The chain has TRBV5-5 and TRBJ2-2, with D maybe TRBD1 (6 bases). The V end was cut by 4 bases, the J end by 4 bases, with 17 bases between. The germline V gene has CDR1 SGHKS and CDR2 YYEKEE (reference sequence). The CDR3 spans 16 residues. The full variable domain, rest sourced from reference TRBV5-5 and TRBJ2-2, is DAGVTQSPTHLIKTRGQQVTLRCSPISGHKSVSWYQQVLGQGPQFIFQYYEKEERGRGNFPDRFSARQFPNYSSELNVNALLLGDSALYLCASSPPTGTTTGELFFGEGSRLTVL.

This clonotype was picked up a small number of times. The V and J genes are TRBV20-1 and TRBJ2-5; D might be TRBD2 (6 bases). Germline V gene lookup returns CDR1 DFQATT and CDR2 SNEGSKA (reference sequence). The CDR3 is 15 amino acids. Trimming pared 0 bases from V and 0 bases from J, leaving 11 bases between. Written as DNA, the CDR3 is TGCAGTGCTAGAGACCCTCGGAGGGACCAAGAGACCCAGTACTTC. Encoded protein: CSARDPRRDQETQYF.

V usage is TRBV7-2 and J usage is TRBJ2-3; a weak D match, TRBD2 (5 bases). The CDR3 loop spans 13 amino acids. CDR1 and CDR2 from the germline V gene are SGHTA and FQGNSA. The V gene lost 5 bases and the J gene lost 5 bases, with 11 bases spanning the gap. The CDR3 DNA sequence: TGTGCCAGCAGCCAATCCGGGGTAGATACGCAGTATTTT. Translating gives CASSQSGVDTQYF.

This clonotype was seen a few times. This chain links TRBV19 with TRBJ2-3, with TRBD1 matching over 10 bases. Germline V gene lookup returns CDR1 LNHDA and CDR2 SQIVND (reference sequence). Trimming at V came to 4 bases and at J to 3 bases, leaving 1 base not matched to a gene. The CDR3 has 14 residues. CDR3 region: CASSRTGGTDTQYF. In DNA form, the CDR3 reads TGTGCCAGTAGTAGGACAGGGGGGACAGATACGCAGTATTTT.

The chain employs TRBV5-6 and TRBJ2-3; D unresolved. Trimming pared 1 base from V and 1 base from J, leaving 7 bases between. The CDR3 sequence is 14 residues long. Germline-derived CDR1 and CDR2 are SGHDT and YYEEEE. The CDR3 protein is CASSLPRGTDTQYF. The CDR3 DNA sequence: TGTGCCAGCAGCTTGCCCCGAGGCACAGATACGCAGTATTTT.

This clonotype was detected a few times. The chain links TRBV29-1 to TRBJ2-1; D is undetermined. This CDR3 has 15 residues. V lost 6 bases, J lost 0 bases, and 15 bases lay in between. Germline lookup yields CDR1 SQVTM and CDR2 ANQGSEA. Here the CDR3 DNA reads TGCAGCGTCTCACCTGACTCTGGCTCCTACAATGAGCAGTTCTTC. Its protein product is CSVSPDSGSYNEQFF.

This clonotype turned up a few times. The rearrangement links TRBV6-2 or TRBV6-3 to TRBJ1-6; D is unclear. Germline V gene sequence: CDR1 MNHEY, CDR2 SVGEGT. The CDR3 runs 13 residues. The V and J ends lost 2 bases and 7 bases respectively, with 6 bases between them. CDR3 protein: CASSYDWNSPLHF. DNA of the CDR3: TGTGCCAGCAGTTACGATTGGAATTCACCCCTCCACTTT.

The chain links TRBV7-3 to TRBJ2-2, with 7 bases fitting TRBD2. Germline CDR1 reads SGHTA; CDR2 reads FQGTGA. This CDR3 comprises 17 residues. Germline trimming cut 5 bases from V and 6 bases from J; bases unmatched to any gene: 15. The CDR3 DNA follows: TGTGCCAGCAGCCCCTCCTCTGCCAGCGGGGCGGCCGGGGAGCTGTTTTTT. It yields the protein CASSPSSASGAAGELFF.

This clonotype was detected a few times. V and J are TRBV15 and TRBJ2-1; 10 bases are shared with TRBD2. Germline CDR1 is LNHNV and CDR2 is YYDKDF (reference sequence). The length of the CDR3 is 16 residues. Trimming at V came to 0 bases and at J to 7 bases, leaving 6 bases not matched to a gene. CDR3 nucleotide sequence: TGTGCCACCAGCAGAGATCGACTAGCGGGTTTAAATGAGCAGTTCTTC. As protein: CATSRDRLAGLNEQFF.

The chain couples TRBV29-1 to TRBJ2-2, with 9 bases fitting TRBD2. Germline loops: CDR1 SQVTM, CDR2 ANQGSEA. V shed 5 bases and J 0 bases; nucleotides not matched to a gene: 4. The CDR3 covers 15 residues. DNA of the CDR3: TGCAGCGTTTATAGCGGGGGCTCGAACACCGGGGAGCTGTTTTTT. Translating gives CSVYSGGSNTGELFF.

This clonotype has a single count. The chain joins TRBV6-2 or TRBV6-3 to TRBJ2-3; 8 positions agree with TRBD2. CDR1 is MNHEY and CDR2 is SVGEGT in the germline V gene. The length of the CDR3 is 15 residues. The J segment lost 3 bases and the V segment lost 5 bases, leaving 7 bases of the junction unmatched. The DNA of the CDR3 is TGTGCCAGCAGTCGCCCGGGACTAGAGACAGATACGCAGTATTTT. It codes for CASSRPGLETDTQYF.

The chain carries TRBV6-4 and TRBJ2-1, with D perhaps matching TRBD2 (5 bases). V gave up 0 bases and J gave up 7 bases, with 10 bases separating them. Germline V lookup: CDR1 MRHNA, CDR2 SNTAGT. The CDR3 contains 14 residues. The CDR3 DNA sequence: TGTGCCAGCAGTGACTCTTCGGGGAATAATGAGCAGTTCTTC. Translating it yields CASSDSSGNNEQFF.

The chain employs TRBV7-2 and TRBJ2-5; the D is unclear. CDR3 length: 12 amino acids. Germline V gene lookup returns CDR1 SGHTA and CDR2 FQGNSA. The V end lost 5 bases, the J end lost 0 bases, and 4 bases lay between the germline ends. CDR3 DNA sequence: TGTGCCAGCAGCATAGACCAAGAGACCCAGTACTTC. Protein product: CASSIDQETQYF.

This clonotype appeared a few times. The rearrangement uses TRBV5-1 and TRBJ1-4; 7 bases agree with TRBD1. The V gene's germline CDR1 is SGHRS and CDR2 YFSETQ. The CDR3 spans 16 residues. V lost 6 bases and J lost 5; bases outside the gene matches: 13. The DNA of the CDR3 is TGCGCCAGCACCCCCACGGGGACAGAGCAAAATGAAAAACTGTTTTTT. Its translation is CASTPTGTEQNEKLFF.

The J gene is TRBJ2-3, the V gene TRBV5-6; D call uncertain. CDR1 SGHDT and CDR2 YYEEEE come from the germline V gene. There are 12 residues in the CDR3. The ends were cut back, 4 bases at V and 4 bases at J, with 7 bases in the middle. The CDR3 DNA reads TGTGCCAGCAGCCGGTCGTCAGATACGCAGTATTTT. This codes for CASSRSSDTQYF.